This T cell receptor beta chain was profiled in a study of blood T cell repertoires in COVID-19. Overall study context: The United States, Italy and Spain provided the acute and convalescent COVID-19 samples. Nucleic acid was either cDNA or gDNA, and it came from T cells, B-cell-depleted T cells, or PBMCs.

The CDR3 spans 13 residues. Germline CDR1 is MDHEN and CDR2 is SYDVKM. The J segment lost 5 bases and the V segment lost 5 bases, leaving 3 bases of the junction unmatched. Individuals aged roughly 18 to 95 years were recruited from approximately 24 US areas. Cohorts were based on clinical histories the participants reported. Generated by immunoSEQ multiplex PCR, the TCRdb table keeps only in-frame clones and is missing some. The table has 140,000 to 150,000 clones, roughly 90% seen once. The sample comprised PBMCs or T cells enriched from blood (not recorded which). This sequence originates from a woman aged 25 to 39 with acute COVID-19. The V gene is TRBV28, the J gene TRBJ1-5; 7 bases agree with TRBD1. CDR3 residues: CASSRGQYQPQHF. CDR3 in DNA: TGTGCCAGCAGTAGGGGACAGTATCAGCCCCAGCATTTT.